These 15 T cell receptor beta chains were sequenced from one sample in a study of blood T cell repertoires in COVID-19. The method was immunoSEQ multiplex PCR; TCRdb's version includes in-frame clones alone and lacks a portion of them. The sample includes some 77,000 clones, about four fifths of them seen just once. The sample was peripheral blood. The receptor set was obtained from a man aged 65 to 85 with acute or convalescent COVID-19.

This chain uses TRBV24-1 with TRBJ2-3, with 13 bases fitting TRBD2. With V trimmed by 9 bases and J by 2 bases, 1 base remained unmatched. The germline V gene has CDR1 KGHDR and CDR2 SFDVKD. This CDR3 has 14 amino acids. The CDR3 bases are TGTGCCACCGGGACTAGCGGGGCCACAGATACGCAGTATTTT. This codes for CATGTSGATDTQYF.

This chain uses TRBV7-3 with TRBJ1-2, with 10 bases matching TRBD1. The J segment lost 13 bases and the V segment lost 5 bases, leaving 22 bases of the junction unmatched. The V gene's germline CDR1 is SGHTA and CDR2 FQGTGA. This CDR3 comprises 17 residues. The CDR3 spells CASSPGGTGAVSPPATF. As DNA, the CDR3 is TGTGCCAGCAGCCCGGGGGGGACAGGGGCTGTTTCGCCCCCGGCCACCTTC.

V and J are TRBV9 and TRBJ2-1, with 8 positions matching TRBD2. The CDR3 is 16 residues long. Germline CDR1 SGDLS, CDR2 YYNGEE. V lost 3 bases to trimming and J lost 7 bases; unmatched junction nucleotides: 12. This chain's CDR3 is CASSAPRGGSPNEQFF. DNA of the CDR3: TGTGCCAGCAGCGCCCCCCGGGGGGGGAGTCCGAATGAGCAGTTCTTC.

This clone came up once. The rearrangement links TRBV24-1 to TRBJ2-3; 7 bases align to TRBD2. After removal of 4 bases from V and 0 bases from J, the junction contained 12 bases not matched to a gene. Germline loops: CDR1 KGHDR, CDR2 SFDVKD. The CDR3 contains 18 residues. The CDR3 loop is CATSDSSRLAASTDTQYF. The CDR3 nucleotides read TGTGCCACCAGTGACTCCTCTAGGCTAGCGGCTAGCACAGATACGCAGTATTTT.

The chain is built from TRBV10-3 and TRBJ2-7, with TRBD2 matching over 7 bases. Germline CDR1 is ENHRY and CDR2 is SYGVKD. After removal of 3 bases from V and 4 bases from J, the junction contained 9 bases not matched to a gene. The CDR3 covers 15 residues. CDR3 region: CAISDDSGMRYEQYF. DNA of the CDR3: TGTGCCATCAGTGACGACAGCGGGATGAGATACGAGCAGTACTTC.

The chain couples TRBV6-5 to TRBJ1-1, with 11 bases fitting TRBD1. Germline V gene data show CDR1 as MNHEY and CDR2 as SVGAGI. This CDR3 contains 13 residues. The V segment lost 9 bases and the J segment 3 bases; nucleotides outside the gene matches: 3. As DNA, the CDR3 is TGTGCCAGGAGGGGACAGGGGGACACTGAAGCTTTCTTT. It is translated as CARRGQGDTEAFF.

Here the CDR3 reads CAISDSGQETQYF. The CDR3 nucleotides read TGTGCCATCAGTGACAGCGGACAAGAGACCCAGTACTTC. The rearrangement joins TRBV10-3 to TRBJ2-5; D perhaps matches TRBD2 (5 bases). Trimming shortened V by 3 bases and J by 2 bases, and 7 bases separated the two germline ends. The CDR3 totals 13 residues. CDR1 ENHRY and CDR2 SYGVKD come from the germline V gene.

This clone was counted only a few times. The chain carries TRBV2 and TRBJ1-5; maybe TRBD1 (5 bases). Between the trimmed V and J ends, which lost 1 base and 7 bases, there was a span of 8 bases. The V gene's germline CDR1 is SNHLY and CDR2 FYNNEI. The CDR3 is 13 amino acids. The CDR3 bases are TGTGCCAGCAGTGAAGAGTGGGGCCAGCCCCAGCATTTT. Its translation is CASSEEWGQPQHF.

The chain links TRBV4-1 to TRBJ2-1; 8 bases align to TRBD2. CDR1 is MGHRA, CDR2 YSYEKL, per germline. V shed 4 bases and J 7 bases; nucleotides not matched to a gene: 9. The CDR3 spans 15 residues. Here the CDR3 reads CASSPLAGGLNEQFF. The CDR3 bases are TGCGCCAGCAGCCCTCTCGCGGGAGGCTTAAATGAGCAGTTCTTC.

The rearrangement links TRBV7-2 to TRBJ2-1; a possible D gene is TRBD2 (5 bases). The CDR3 runs to 14 residues. Trimming took 3 bases from V and 10 from J, leaving 16 bases between them. Germline values: CDR1 SGHTA, CDR2 FQGNSA. This CDR3 reads CASSFFGIGREQFF. The CDR3 nucleotides read TGTGCCAGCAGCTTCTTCGGGATTGGTCGGGAGCAGTTCTTC.

V usage is TRBV10-3 and J usage is TRBJ1-3; D not resolved. The CDR3 extends over 13 amino acids. Trimming removed 7 bases from V and 2 bases from J, with 9 bases in between. CDR1 and CDR2 (germline): ENHRY, SYGVKD. The CDR3 nucleotides are TGTGCCATCATGGGAGAAGCTGGAAACACCATATATTTT. It codes for CAIMGEAGNTIYF.

The rearrangement uses TRBV5-4 and TRBJ1-1; D is possibly TRBD1 (5 bases). Germline CDR1 reads SGHNT; CDR2 reads YYREEE (reference sequence). The CDR3 runs to 15 residues. Trimming left V 0 bases short and J 4 bases short, with 13 bases between. CDR3 sequence: CASSLVRAGFTEAFF. CDR3 nucleotide sequence: TGTGCCAGCAGCTTGGTCAGGGCAGGGTTCACTGAAGCTTTCTTT. Combining the CDR3 with reference TRBV5-4 and TRBJ1-1 gives the whole variable domain ETGVTQSPTHLIKTRGQQVTLRCSSQSGHNTVSWYQQALGQGPQFIFQYYREEENGRGNFPPRFSGLQFPNYSSELNVNALELDDSALYLCASSLVRAGFTEAFFGQGTRLTVV.

This clone was found a few times. The chain employs TRBV6-2 or TRBV6-3 and TRBJ2-7, with 8 bases matching TRBD2. The CDR3 spans 15 residues. With V trimmed by 6 bases and J by 6 bases, 13 bases remained unmatched. Germline V gene lookup returns CDR1 MNHEY and CDR2 SVGEGT. The CDR3 sequence is CASSSLGREAVEQYF. For the CDR3, the DNA is TGTGCCAGCAGCTCCCTGGGGCGGGAGGCTGTCGAGCAGTACTTC.

The chain has TRBV9 and TRBJ2-3, with 15 nucleotides matching TRBD2. CDR3 size: 17 residues. V shed 4 bases, J shed 0 bases, and the junction held 3 bases outside the gene matches. CDR1 SGDLS and CDR2 YYNGEE come from the germline V gene. The CDR3 bases are TGTGCCAGCAGCACTGGGACTAGCGGGGGGAGCACAGATACGCAGTATTTT. It translates to CASSTGTSGGSTDTQYF.

Written as DNA, the CDR3 is TGTGCCAGCAGTTACAACTCCGGGACAGACGTCCGAGGGCCTGAAAAACTGTTTTTT. This sequence encodes CASSYNSGTDVRGPEKLFF. The gene calls are TRBV6-2 or TRBV6-3 and TRBJ1-4, with 7 nucleotides matching TRBD1. Germline-derived CDR1 and CDR2 are MNHEY and SVGEGT. CDR3 length: 19 amino acids. Trimming at V came to 2 bases and at J to 7 bases, leaving 19 bases not matched to a gene.